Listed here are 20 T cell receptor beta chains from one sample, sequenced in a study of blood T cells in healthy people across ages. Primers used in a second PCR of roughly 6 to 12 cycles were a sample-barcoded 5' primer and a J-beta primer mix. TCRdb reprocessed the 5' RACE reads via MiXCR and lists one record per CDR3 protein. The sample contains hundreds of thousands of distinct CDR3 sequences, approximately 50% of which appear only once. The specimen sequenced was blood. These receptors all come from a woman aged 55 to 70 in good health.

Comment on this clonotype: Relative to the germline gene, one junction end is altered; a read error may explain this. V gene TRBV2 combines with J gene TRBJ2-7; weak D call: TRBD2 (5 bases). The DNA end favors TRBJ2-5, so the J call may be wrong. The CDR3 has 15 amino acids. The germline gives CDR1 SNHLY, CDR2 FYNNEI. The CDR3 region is CACSEGVGVGETQYF. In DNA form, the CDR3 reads TGTGCCTGCAGTGAAGGTGTGGGAGTCGGGGAGACCCAGTACTTC.

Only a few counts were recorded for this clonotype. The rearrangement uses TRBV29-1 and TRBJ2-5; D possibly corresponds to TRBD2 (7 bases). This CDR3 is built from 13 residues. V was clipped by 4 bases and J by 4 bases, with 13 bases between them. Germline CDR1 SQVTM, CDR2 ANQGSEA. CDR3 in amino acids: CSVGGGGRETQYF. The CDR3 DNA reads TGCAGCGTTGGGGGGGGCGGGAGAGAGACCCAGTACTTC.

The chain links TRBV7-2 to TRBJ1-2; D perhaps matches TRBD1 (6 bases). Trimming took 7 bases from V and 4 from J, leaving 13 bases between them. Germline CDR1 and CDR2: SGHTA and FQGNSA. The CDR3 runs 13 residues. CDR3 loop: CASNPTGSYGYTF. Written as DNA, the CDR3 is TGTGCCAGCAACCCTACAGGGAGCTATGGCTACACCTTC.

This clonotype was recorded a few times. For the CDR3, the DNA is TGCAGCGTCCGGGGCGCGGGCTGGGGCACAGATACGCAGTATTTT. The encoded protein is CSVRGAGWGTDTQYF. The rearrangement uses TRBV29-1 and TRBJ2-3, with D tentatively TRBD1 or TRBD2 (5 bases each). Trimming shortened V by 6 bases and J by 1 base, and 17 bases separated the two germline ends. Germline V gene sequence: CDR1 SQVTM, CDR2 ANQGSEA. The CDR3 length is 15 residues.

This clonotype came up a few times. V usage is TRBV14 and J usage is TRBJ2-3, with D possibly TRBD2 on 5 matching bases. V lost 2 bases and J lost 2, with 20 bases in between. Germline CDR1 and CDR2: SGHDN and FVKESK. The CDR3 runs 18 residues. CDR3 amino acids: CASSQRSSVSLLTDTQYF. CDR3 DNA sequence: TGTGCCAGCAGCCAAAGGAGTAGCGTCTCTCTCCTCACAGATACGCAGTATTTT.

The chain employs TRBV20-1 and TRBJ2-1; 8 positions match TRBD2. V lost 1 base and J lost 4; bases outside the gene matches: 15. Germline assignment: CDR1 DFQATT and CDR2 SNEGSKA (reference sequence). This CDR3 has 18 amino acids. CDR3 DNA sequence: TGCAGTGCTAGAGTCCAGTCCGGGACTAGGTCGGGATACAATGAGCAGTTCTTC. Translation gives CSARVQSGTRSGYNEQFF.

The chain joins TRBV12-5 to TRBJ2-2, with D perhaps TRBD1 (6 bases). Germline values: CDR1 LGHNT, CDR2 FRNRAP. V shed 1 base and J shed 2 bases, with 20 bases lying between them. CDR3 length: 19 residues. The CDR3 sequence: CASGLATGTYRLNTGELFF. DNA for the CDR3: TGTGCTAGTGGTTTGGCCACCGGGACATATCGATTAAACACCGGGGAGCTGTTTTTT.

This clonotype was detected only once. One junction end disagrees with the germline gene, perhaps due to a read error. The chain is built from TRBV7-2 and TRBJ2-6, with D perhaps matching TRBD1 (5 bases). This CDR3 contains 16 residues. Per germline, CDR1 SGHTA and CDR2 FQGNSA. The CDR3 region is CASSSRAHTGANVPTF. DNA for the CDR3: TGTGCCAGCAGCTCCCGGGCCCATACTGGGGCCAACGTCCCGACTTTC.

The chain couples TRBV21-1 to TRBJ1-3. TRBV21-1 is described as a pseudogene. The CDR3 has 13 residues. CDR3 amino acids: CASRDGTGNTIYF. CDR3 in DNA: TGTGCCAGCAGGGATGGAACGGGAAACACCATATATTTT.

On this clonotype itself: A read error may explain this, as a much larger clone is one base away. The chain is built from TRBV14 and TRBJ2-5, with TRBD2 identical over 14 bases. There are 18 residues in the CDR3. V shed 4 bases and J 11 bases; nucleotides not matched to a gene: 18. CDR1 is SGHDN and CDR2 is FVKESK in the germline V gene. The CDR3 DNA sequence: TGTGCCAGCAGCCGCGGGACTAGCGGGAGTTTGTCTTACGGTGAGCAGTACTTC. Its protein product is CASSRGTSGSLSYGEQYF.

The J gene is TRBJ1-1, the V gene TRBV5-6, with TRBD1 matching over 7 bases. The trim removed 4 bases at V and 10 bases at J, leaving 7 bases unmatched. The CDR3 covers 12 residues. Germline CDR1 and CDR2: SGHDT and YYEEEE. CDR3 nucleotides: TGTGCCAGCAGCCGGGACAGCAAAGGAGCTTTCTTT. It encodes CASSRDSKGAFF.

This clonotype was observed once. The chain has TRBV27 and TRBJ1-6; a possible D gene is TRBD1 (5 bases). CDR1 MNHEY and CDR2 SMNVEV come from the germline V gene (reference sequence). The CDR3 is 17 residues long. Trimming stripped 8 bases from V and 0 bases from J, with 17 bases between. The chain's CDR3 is CASHAGGPSSYNSPLHF. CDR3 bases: TGTGCCAGCCACGCCGGGGGACCCAGCTCCTATAATTCACCCCTCCACTTT.

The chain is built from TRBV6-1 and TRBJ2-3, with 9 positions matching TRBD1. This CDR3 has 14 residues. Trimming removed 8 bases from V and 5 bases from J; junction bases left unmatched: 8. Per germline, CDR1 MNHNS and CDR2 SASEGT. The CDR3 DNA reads TGTGCCAGCCTCCGTAACAGGGGGCAAGATACGCAGTATTTT. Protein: CASLRNRGQDTQYF.

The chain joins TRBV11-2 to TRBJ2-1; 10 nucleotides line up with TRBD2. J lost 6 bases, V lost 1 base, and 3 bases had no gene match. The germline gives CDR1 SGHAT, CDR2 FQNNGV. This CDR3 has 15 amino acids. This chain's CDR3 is CASSLVLAGRNEQFF. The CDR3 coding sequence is TGTGCCAGCAGCTTAGTACTAGCGGGACGCAATGAGCAGTTCTTC.

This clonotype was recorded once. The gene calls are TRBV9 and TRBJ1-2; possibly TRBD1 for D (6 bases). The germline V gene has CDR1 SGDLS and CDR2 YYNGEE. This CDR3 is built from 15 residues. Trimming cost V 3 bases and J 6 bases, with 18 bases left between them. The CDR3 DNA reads TGTGCCAGCAGCGCCGGACAAACAGGGTGGAATGGCTACACCTTC. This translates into CASSAGQTGWNGYTF.

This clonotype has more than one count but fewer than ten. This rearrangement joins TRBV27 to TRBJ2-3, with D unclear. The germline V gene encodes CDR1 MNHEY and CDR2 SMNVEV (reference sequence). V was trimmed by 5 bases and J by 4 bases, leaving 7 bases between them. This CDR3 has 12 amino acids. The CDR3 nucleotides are TGTGCCAGCAGTACCAAATCAGATACGCAGTATTTT. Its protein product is CASSTKSDTQYF.

CDR3 in DNA: TGCAGTGCTAGAGTAGCCTTAGCGGGGAGGGACAATGAGCAGTTCTTC. Translation: CSARVALAGRDNEQFF. The genes are TRBV20-1 and TRBJ2-1; 8 bases fit TRBD2. The CDR3 runs 16 residues. The junction had 10 bases not matched to a gene; V was cut back by 1 base and J by 5 bases. Germline V lookup: CDR1 DFQATT, CDR2 SNEGSKA (reference sequence).

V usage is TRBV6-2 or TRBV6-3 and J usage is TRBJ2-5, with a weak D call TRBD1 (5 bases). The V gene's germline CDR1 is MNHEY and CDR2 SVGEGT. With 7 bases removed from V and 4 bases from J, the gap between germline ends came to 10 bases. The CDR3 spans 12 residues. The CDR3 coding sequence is TGTGCCAGCACCAAGGGGATAGAGACCCAGTACTTC. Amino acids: CASTKGIETQYF.

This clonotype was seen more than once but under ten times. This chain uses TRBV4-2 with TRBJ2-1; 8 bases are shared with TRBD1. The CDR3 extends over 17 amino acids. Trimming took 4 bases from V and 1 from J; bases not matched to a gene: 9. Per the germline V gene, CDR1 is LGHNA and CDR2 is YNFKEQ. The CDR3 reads CASSRIDRGLSYNEQFF. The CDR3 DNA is TGTGCCAGCAGCCGGATTGACAGGGGCCTATCCTACAATGAGCAGTTCTTC.

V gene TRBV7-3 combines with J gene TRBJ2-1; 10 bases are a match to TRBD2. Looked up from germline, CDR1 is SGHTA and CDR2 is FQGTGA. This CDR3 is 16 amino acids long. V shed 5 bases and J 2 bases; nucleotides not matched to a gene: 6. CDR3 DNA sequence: TGTGCCAGCAGCAACCTAGCGGGAGCGCCCTACAATGAGCAGTTCTTC. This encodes CASSNLAGAPYNEQFF.